Listed below are T cell receptor beta chains from one sample, sequenced in a study of response to subunit inactivated influenza vaccine. A single record per CDR3 protein comes from TCRdb applying MiXCR to the RT-PCR reads. The sample lists about 160,000 distinct CDR3 sequences; roughly 10% were seen once. Sequenced here: non-naive T cells sorted from PBMCs, sampled more than 35 days after vaccination. These receptors were taken from a man aged 45-60 years who received an inactivated influenza vaccine. Both conserved end residues are part of each CDR3. A D gene is named only where the DNA matches it firmly. Not every row has a clone size; where given, it reads once, few, many or a size class.

D	V	size	J	CDR3	DNA
TRBD2	TRBV29-1	-	TRBJ2-3	CSVGEGQVGDTQYF	TGCAGCGTGGGGGAGGGGCAGGTGGGAGATACGCAGTATTTT
-	TRBV5-4	-	TRBJ2-6	CASTPAFSKRGADVLTF	TGTGCCAGCACCCCAGCTTTCTCTAAACGCGGGGCGGACGTCCTGACTTTC
-	TRBV7-2	many	TRBJ1-1	CASSTGGRAFF	TGTGCCAGCAGCACCGGCGGGAGGGCTTTCTTT
-	TRBV11-2	-	TRBJ2-2	CASSQARAGELFF	TGTGCCAGCAGTCAAGCCCGAGCCGGGGAGCTGTTTTTT
TRBD1	TRBV24-1	few	TRBJ2-2	CATSDADRGFTGELFF	TGTGCCACCAGTGACGCGGACAGGGGATTCACCGGGGAGCTGTTTTTT
-	TRBV20-1	-	TRBJ1-1	CSARGGRGGSEAFF	TGCAGTGCTAGAGGTGGGCGCGGGGGATCTGAAGCTTTCTTT
-	TRBV18	many	TRBJ1-1	CASSGTEAFF	TGTGCCAGCTCAGGCACTGAAGCTTTCTTT
TRBD1	TRBV5-1	-	TRBJ2-1	CASSLASWGQGSYNEQFF	TGCGCCAGCAGCTTGGCCTCGTGGGGACAGGGATCCTACAATGAGCAGTTCTTC
-	TRBV30	many	TRBJ2-1	CAWIDYNEQFF	TGTGCCTGGATTGACTACAATGAGCAGTTCTTC
TRBD1	TRBV6-5	-	TRBJ1-6	CASSYTGTGGESLHF	TGTGCCAGCAGTTACACTGGGACAGGGGGCGAATCCCTCCACTTT
-	TRBV4-3	many	TRBJ2-7	CASSQGTGAYSYEQYF	TGCGCCAGCAGCCAAGGAACGGGAGCGTACTCCTACGAGCAGTACTTC
-	TRBV7-7	-	TRBJ1-4	CASSFHLEKLFF	TGTGCTAGCAGCTTCCATCTTGAAAAACTGTTTTTT
-	TRBV27	-	TRBJ1-5	CASSFPARGNQPQHF	TGTGCCAGCAGTTTCCCGGCCCGGGGAAATCAGCCCCAGCATTTT
-	TRBV4-2	few	TRBJ1-4	CASSQDMGDLNEKLFF	TGTGCCAGCAGCCAAGATATGGGGGATCTTAATGAAAAACTGTTTTTT
TRBD1	TRBV20-1	few	TRBJ1-4	CSARDPRDSGEKLFF	TGCAGTGCTAGAGATCCCCGGGACAGCGGTGAAAAACTGTTTTTT
-	TRBV7-2	few	TRBJ2-1	CASSLGWQEQFF	TGTGCCAGCAGCTTAGGGTGGCAGGAGCAGTTCTTC